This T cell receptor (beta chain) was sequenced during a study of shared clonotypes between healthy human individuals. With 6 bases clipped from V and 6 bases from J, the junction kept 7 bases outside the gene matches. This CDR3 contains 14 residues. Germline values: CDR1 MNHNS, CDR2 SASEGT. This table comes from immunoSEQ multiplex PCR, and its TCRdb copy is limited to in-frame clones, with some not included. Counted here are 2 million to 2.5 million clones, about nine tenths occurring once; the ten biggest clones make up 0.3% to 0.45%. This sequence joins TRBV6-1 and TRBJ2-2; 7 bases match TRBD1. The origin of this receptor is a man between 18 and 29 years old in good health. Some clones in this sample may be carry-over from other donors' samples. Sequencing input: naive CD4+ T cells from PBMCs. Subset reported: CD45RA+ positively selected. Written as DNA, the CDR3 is TGTGCCAGCAGCGTTGACAGGGCGGCCGGGGAGCTGTTTTTT. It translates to CASSVDRAAGELFF.